Detailed here is one T cell receptor beta chain. The antigen remains unidentified. Trimming left V 1 base short and J 6 bases short, with 6 bases between. The CDR3 consists of 12 residues. Germline CDR1 SEHNR, CDR2 FQNEAQ (reference sequence). This sample's time point: baseline pretreatment blood. Treatment given: 15 Gy SBRT to primary tumor, nephrectomy 4 weeks later. Blood was sampled at baseline, 2 weeks and 4 weeks after SBRT. The sample belongs to a study of radiation and T cells in renal cell carcinoma. Study-level findings and limits: In blood, top tumor clones expanded by 2 weeks, shrinking by 4. Pretreatment tumor biopsies were lacking, so baseline clonotypes are unknown.

Method: immunoSEQ multiplex PCR; TCRdb's copy keeps in-frame clones and lacks some. The repertoire consists of about 50,000 clones, with roughly 80% occurring once and the leading ten covering about a third. The sequence derives from a woman in her 70s with renal cell carcinoma. The V and J genes are TRBV7-9 and TRBJ1-1, with D hard to call. The sample here was blood, taken from a patient whose treatment included radiotherapy and nephrectomy. The CDR3 DNA is TGTGCCAGCAGCTTAGGGGTGGCTGAAGCTTTCTTT. Amino acid sequence: CASSLGVAEAFF.